Listed below are T cell receptor beta chains from one sample, sequenced in a study of cytomegalovirus exposure and HLA in healthy donors. TCRdb's table, derived via immunoSEQ multiplex PCR, lists solely in-frame clones and lacks some. The sample has hundreds of thousands of clones; more than 80% are singletons. Material for sequencing was PBMCs. The source of these receptors is a woman under 30 in good health and CMV-seronegative. The CDR3 runs from the conserved cysteine through the conserved F or W.

TRBJ2-1 TRBV2 CASEEPPANEQFF
TRBJ2-7 TRBV5-1 CASSLAVNPGDEQYF
TRBJ2-1 TRBV15 CATRLPSYNEQFF
TRBJ2-7 TRBV28 CASSLDRFYEQYF
TRBJ1-1 TRBV7-2 CASSSLITGEVTEAFF
TRBJ2-7 TRBV9 CASSTRQGAGEQYF
TRBJ2-3 TRBV7-3 CASSTLAPGLDTQYF
TRBJ1-1 TRBV19 CASSMYQGPNTEAFF
TRBJ1-1 TRBV9 CASSKQPQGARTEAFF
TRBJ2-1 TRBV5-1 CASSLVWESYNEQFF
TRBJ1-5 TRBV4-1 CASSHGGQVGQPQHF
TRBJ2-5 TRBV5-1 CASSWGLAVHLQETQYF
TRBJ2-7 TRBV7-9 CASSAGGQGARHEQYF
TRBJ1-3 TRBV7-8 CASSSRRGRPSGNTIYF
TRBJ2-2 TRBV27 CASSFFRVVTGELFF
TRBJ2-3 TRBV19 CASSIRGLAGGSASTDTQYF
TRBJ1-1 TRBV5-1 CASSRTGDYTEAFF
TRBJ2-3 TRBV14 CASSHPGQGVTQYF
TRBJ1-1 TRBV2 CASSEGGYSEAFF
TRBJ2-7 TRBV18 CASSPGGAHSYEQYF
TRBJ2-2 TRBV27 CASSSLARTGELFF
TRBJ1-2 TRBV2 CATSQNNYGYTF
TRBJ2-7 TRBV30 CAWTLTSLREQYF
TRBJ2-2 TRBV9 CASSVSPGLGDTGELFF
TRBJ2-1 TRBV28 CASSLYPAGGAIRNEQFF
TRBJ1-3 TRBV27 CASSLFLVYGSSGNTIYF
TRBJ1-5 TRBV28 CASRSGGGRPLDQPQHF
TRBJ2-5 TRBV2 CASSPRRETQYF
TRBJ2-1 TRBV4-1 CASSQRHGGGSYNEQFF
TRBJ2-7 TRBV15 CATSRVGAYGDEQYF
TRBJ2-2 TRBV7-9 CASSSPSTGTNTGELFF
TRBJ2-5 TRBV2 CASSPDRGSSTQYF
TRBJ1-5 TRBV6-1 CASSEVAGMPQHF
TRBJ2-7 TRBV19 CASWGDGSYEQYF
TRBJ1-2 TRBV6-1 CASSGPGRGYTF
TRBJ2-2 TRBV10-2 CASTGSSGGSRELFF
TRBJ2-7 TRBV28 CASSLGQGLPYF
TRBJ2-1 TRBV27 CASSHRDREINEQFF
TRBJ1-6 TRBV6-6 CASSSQGQGNSPLHF
TRBJ1-3 TRBV27 CASTPTGSLGNTIYF
TRBJ2-3 TRBV6-1 CASSARGTDTQYF